A selection of T cell receptor beta chains follows, all from one sample in a study of tumor-infiltrating lymphocytes in localized non-small cell lung cancer. Method: immunoSEQ multiplex PCR; TCRdb's copy keeps in-frame clones and lacks some. Of about 7,400 clones in the sample, 75% to 80% were seen once. Source material: uninvolved lung tissue not adjacent to the tumor. These receptors came from a human donor with non-small cell lung cancer. CDR3s include the opening cysteine and the closing phenylalanine or tryptophan. D genes are given only for firm matches. Part of the rows lack a size; the others show once, few, many or a class for expanded clones.

TRBV5-1,TRBJ1-1,NA,NA,CASRGGLNTEAFF,TGCGCCAGTAGAGGAGGGCTGAACACTGAAGCTTTCTTT
TRBV7-5,TRBJ2-5,NA,NA,CVRSKPGQGEETQYF,TGTGTCAGAAGCAAACCGGGACAGGGTGAGGAGACCCAGTACTTC
TRBV19,TRBJ2-7,TRBD2,NA,CASTQGTSGSYEQYF,TGTGCCAGTACCCAAGGGACTAGCGGCTCCTACGAGCAGTACTTC
TRBV10-3,TRBJ1-4,NA,NA,CAISDGEKLFF,TGTGCCATCAGTGACGGTGAAAAACTGTTTTTT
TRBV6-1,TRBJ2-3,NA,NA,CASEGEGTDTQYF,TGTGCCAGCGAGGGGGAGGGCACAGATACGCAGTATTTT
TRBV20-1,TRBJ2-7,NA,NA,CSATDYEQYF,TGCAGTGCTACCGATTACGAGCAGTACTTC
TRBV9,TRBJ1-1,NA,NA,CASSVGEYTEAFF,TGTGCCAGCAGCGTAGGGGAGTACACTGAAGCTTTCTTT
TRBV6-5,TRBJ2-3,TRBD2,NA,CASSYSLAGGDTQYF,TGTGCCAGCAGTTACTCGTTAGCGGGGGGGGATACGCAGTATTTT
TRBV30,TRBJ1-4,TRBD1,once,CAWTTGTGAEKLFF,TGTGCCTGGACCACCGGGACAGGGGCTGAAAAACTGTTTTTT
TRBV19,TRBJ1-2,NA,NA,CASSIDPRDYGYTF,TGTGCCAGTAGTATAGATCCCCGGGACTATGGCTACACCTTC
TRBV7-2,TRBJ1-5,TRBD1,NA,CASSPNQGALEPQHF,TGTGCCAGCAGCCCTAATCAGGGGGCTCTTGAGCCCCAGCATTTT
TRBV29-1,TRBJ1-2,TRBD1,few,CSGITGTGGGYGYTF,TGCAGCGGTATAACCGGGACAGGGGGAGGCTATGGCTACACCTTC
TRBV7-6,TRBJ1-1,NA,NA,CASSLEGDINSEAFF,TGTGCCAGCAGCTTAGAAGGCGACATTAATTCTGAAGCTTTCTTT
TRBV29-1,TRBJ2-3,NA,NA,CSVQGGADTQYF,TGCAGCGTTCAGGGGGGAGCAGATACGCAGTATTTT
TRBV19,TRBJ2-7,NA,few,CASSALDGGRAYEQYF,TGTGCCAGTAGTGCCCTTGATGGGGGGAGAGCCTACGAGCAGTACTTC
TRBV28,TRBJ1-5,NA,once,CASSLAGGGNQPQHF,TGTGCCAGCAGTTTGGCGGGGGGGGGCAATCAGCCCCAGCATTTT
TRBV10-3,TRBJ1-1,TRBD1,NA,CAISTGGNSPWTEAFF,TGTGCCATCTCAACAGGGGGGAACTCCCCCTGGACTGAAGCTTTCTTT
TRBV19,TRBJ2-7,TRBD2,NA,CASSGGAYEQYF,TGTGCCAGTAGCGGGGGGGCCTACGAGCAGTACTTC
TRBV25-1,TRBJ2-7,NA,NA,CASSDSVEQYF,TGTGCCAGCAGTGATTCAGTCGAGCAGTACTTC
TRBV5-1,TRBJ1-1,TRBD1,NA,CASSSPNGQGGGSTEAFF,TGCGCCAGCAGCTCGCCGAACGGACAGGGTGGAGGTAGCACTGAAGCTTTCTTT
TRBV10-3,TRBJ1-1,NA,NA,CAISKRARQELNTEAFF,TGTGCCATCAGCAAGAGGGCCAGACAGGAACTGAACACTGAAGCTTTCTTT
TRBV19,TRBJ1-1,TRBD1,few,CASSMRQIGTGEAFF,TGTGCCAGTAGTATGAGGCAAATAGGGACAGGTGAAGCTTTCTTT
TRBV2,TRBJ1-4,NA,NA,CASTRIQNEKLFF,TGTGCCAGCACGAGGATTCAAAATGAAAAACTGTTTTTT
TRBV14,TRBJ2-7,NA,NA,CASSQDPGFSYEQYF,TGTGCCAGCAGCCAAGATCCCGGGTTTTCCTACGAGCAGTACTTC
TRBV27,TRBJ2-1,NA,once,CASSPYSNNEQFF,TGTGCCAGCAGTCCCTACAGCAACAATGAGCAGTTCTTC
TRBV28,TRBJ2-5,TRBD1,NA,CASSSGQATQETQYF,TGTGCCAGCAGTTCGGGACAGGCAACTCAAGAGACCCAGTACTTC
TRBV2,TRBJ1-2,NA,NA,CASSEGDGGSSGYTF,TGTGCCAGCAGTGAGGGGGACGGGGGTTCGTCAGGCTACACCTTC
TRBV6-5,TRBJ2-7,TRBD1,few,CASSAFNRGYEQYF,TGTGCCAGCAGTGCATTTAACAGGGGCTACGAGCAGTACTTC
TRBV5-1,TRBJ1-2,NA,NA,CASSLGGSGDYGYTF,TGCGCCAGCAGCTTGGGAGGTTCGGGGGACTATGGCTACACCTTC
TRBV19,TRBJ1-5,TRBD1,NA,CASTRDSSWQPQHF,TGTGCCAGTACCCGGGACAGTAGCTGGCAGCCCCAGCATTTT
TRBV5-1,TRBJ1-1,TRBD1,few,CASSLDRVRAEAFF,TGCGCCAGCAGCCTGGACAGGGTTCGGGCTGAAGCTTTCTTT
TRBV7-8,TRBJ1-5,NA,NA,CASSLAGYSNQPQHF,TGTGCCAGCAGCTTAGCCGGTTATAGCAATCAGCCCCAGCATTTT
TRBV5-1,TRBJ2-7,TRBD2,once,CASSSTGGPIHEQYF,TGCGCCAGCAGCTCGACGGGGGGGCCTATCCACGAGCAGTACTTC
TRBV19,TRBJ1-1,NA,NA,CASSMASTEAFF,TGTGCCAGTAGTATGGCGAGCACTGAAGCTTTCTTT
TRBV30,TRBJ1-6,NA,NA,CAWSVRRDGDSPLHF,TGTGCCTGGAGTGTAAGGAGAGACGGCGATTCACCCCTCCACTTT
TRBV6-5,TRBJ2-5,NA,NA,CASSYSAGRETQYF,TGTGCCAGCAGTTACTCGGCGGGGAGGGAGACCCAGTACTTC
TRBV11-2,TRBJ2-7,NA,NA,CASSPRGGGASYEQYF,TGTGCCAGCAGCCCCAGGGGGGGCGGGGCCTCCTACGAGCAGTACTTC